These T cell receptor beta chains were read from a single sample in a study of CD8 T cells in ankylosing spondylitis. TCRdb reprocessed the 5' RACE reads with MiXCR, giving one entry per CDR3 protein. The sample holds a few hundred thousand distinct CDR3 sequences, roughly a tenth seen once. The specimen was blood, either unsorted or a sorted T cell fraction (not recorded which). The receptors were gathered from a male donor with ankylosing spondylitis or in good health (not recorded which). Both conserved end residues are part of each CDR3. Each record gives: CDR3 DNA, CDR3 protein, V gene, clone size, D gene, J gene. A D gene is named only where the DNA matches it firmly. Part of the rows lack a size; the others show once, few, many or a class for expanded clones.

CDR3nt: TGCGCCAGCAGCTTTAGACTAGCGGACACAGATACGCAGTATTTT; CDR3aa: CASSFRLADTDTQYF; v_gene: TRBV5-1; abundance: many; d_gene: TRBD2; j_gene: TRBJ2-3
CDR3nt: TGCGCCAGCAGCCCCGGGTGGGCCATGGGCACAGATACGCAGTATTTT; CDR3aa: CASSPGWAMGTDTQYF; v_gene: TRBV4-1; abundance: -; d_gene: -; j_gene: TRBJ2-3
CDR3nt: TGTGCCAGCAACTCTTACAATGAGCAGTTCTTC; CDR3aa: CASNSYNEQFF; v_gene: TRBV12-3/TRBV12-4; abundance: many; d_gene: -; j_gene: TRBJ2-1
CDR3nt: TGTGCCAGCAGCCGCGACAGGGGGCCCACCTACGAGCAGTACTTC; CDR3aa: CASSRDRGPTYEQYF; v_gene: TRBV7-8; abundance: few; d_gene: TRBD1; j_gene: TRBJ2-7
CDR3nt: TGTGCCAGCAGTTTGGCAGGGTCTATCGCTAGCACAGATACGCAGTATTTT; CDR3aa: CASSLAGSIASTDTQYF; v_gene: TRBV12-3/TRBV12-4; abundance: many; d_gene: -; j_gene: TRBJ2-3
CDR3nt: TGCAGTGCTCGAGCGGACAGCCTAGCCTACGAGCAGTACTTC; CDR3aa: CSARADSLAYEQYF; v_gene: TRBV20-1; abundance: many; d_gene: -; j_gene: TRBJ2-7
CDR3nt: TGTGCCAGCAGTTCCCCGGGACCAGGGCGTCTGTACTTC; CDR3aa: CASSSPGPGRLYF; v_gene: TRBV27; abundance: many; d_gene: -; j_gene: TRBJ2-5
CDR3nt: TGTGCCAGCGAATGGGGGGCAGGGAGCACAGATACGCAGTATTTT; CDR3aa: CASEWGAGSTDTQYF; v_gene: TRBV12-3/TRBV12-4; abundance: few; d_gene: -; j_gene: TRBJ2-3
CDR3nt: TGCGCCAGCAACGTTCAGGGGGGGAACACTGAAGCTTTCTTT; CDR3aa: CASNVQGGNTEAFF; v_gene: TRBV5-1; abundance: many; d_gene: TRBD1; j_gene: TRBJ1-1
CDR3nt: TGCGCCAGCAGCTTGGGGGATTCCCTAGCGGGGGGGATTTACAATGAGCAGTTCTTC; CDR3aa: CASSLGDSLAGGIYNEQFF; v_gene: TRBV5-1; abundance: few; d_gene: TRBD2; j_gene: TRBJ2-1
CDR3nt: TGTGCCAGCAGCTTCCAGGGGGATGAGCAGTTCTTC; CDR3aa: CASSFQGDEQFF; v_gene: TRBV7-9; abundance: many; d_gene: TRBD1; j_gene: TRBJ2-1
CDR3nt: TGCAGTGCTAGAGCCCCAGGAACAGGGAGCTCCTACGAGCAGTACTTC; CDR3aa: CSARAPGTGSSYEQYF; v_gene: TRBV20-1; abundance: many; d_gene: -; j_gene: TRBJ2-7
CDR3nt: TGTGCCAGCAGCCCGTCAGCGGCAGGGGTCTATGGCTACACCTTC; CDR3aa: CASSPSAAGVYGYTF; v_gene: TRBV12-3/TRBV12-4; abundance: many; d_gene: -; j_gene: TRBJ1-2
CDR3nt: TGCAGCGTTGTCGGGCAGGGTGCTTGGGGCTACACCTTC; CDR3aa: CSVVGQGAWGYTF; v_gene: TRBV29-1; abundance: many; d_gene: -; j_gene: TRBJ1-2
CDR3nt: TGCAGCGTTGATGTTCAGGGGTCCCCCGGGGAGCTGTTTTTT; CDR3aa: CSVDVQGSPGELFF; v_gene: TRBV29-1; abundance: many; d_gene: -; j_gene: TRBJ2-2
CDR3nt: TGTGCCAGCAGCTTAGATGGAAAGTCACCCCTCCACTTT; CDR3aa: CASSLDGKSPLHF; v_gene: TRBV7-9; abundance: few; d_gene: -; j_gene: TRBJ1-6
CDR3nt: TGTGCCAGCAGCTGGGCGTTCACGGGGGACAGCCAAGAGACCCAGTACTTC; CDR3aa: CASSWAFTGDSQETQYF; v_gene: TRBV3-1; abundance: many; d_gene: -; j_gene: TRBJ2-5
CDR3nt: TGTGCCAGCAGTACGGGACTTGAGCAGTACTTC; CDR3aa: CASSTGLEQYF; v_gene: TRBV12-3/TRBV12-4; abundance: few; d_gene: -; j_gene: TRBJ2-7
CDR3nt: TGTGCCAGCAGTATATTAAGACAGGCTTACGAGCAGTACTTC; CDR3aa: CASSILRQAYEQYF; v_gene: TRBV2; abundance: -; d_gene: -; j_gene: TRBJ2-7
CDR3nt: TGTGCCAGCAGCCAGGGACTAGCGGGGGATGCAGATACGCAGTATTTT; CDR3aa: CASSQGLAGDADTQYF; v_gene: TRBV7-2; abundance: many; d_gene: TRBD2; j_gene: TRBJ2-3
CDR3nt: TGTGCCAGCAGCTTGGTTCTAGCGGGGGGGCAAGAGACCCAGTACTTC; CDR3aa: CASSLVLAGGQETQYF; v_gene: TRBV5-4; abundance: many; d_gene: TRBD2; j_gene: TRBJ2-5
CDR3nt: TGCAGTGCTATCCCTACAGGGGGAAATCAGCCCCAGCATTTT; CDR3aa: CSAIPTGGNQPQHF; v_gene: TRBV20-1; abundance: many; d_gene: TRBD1; j_gene: TRBJ1-5
CDR3nt: TGTGCCAGCAGCCAAGTACGGACCGGGGAGCTGTTTTTT; CDR3aa: CASSQVRTGELFF; v_gene: TRBV3-1; abundance: many; d_gene: -; j_gene: TRBJ2-2
CDR3nt: TGTGCCAGCAGTGAGACGACGGGTAATTCACCCCTCCACTTT; CDR3aa: CASSETTGNSPLHF; v_gene: TRBV2; abundance: many; d_gene: -; j_gene: TRBJ1-6
CDR3nt: TGTGCCAGTAGGCGAAGGGAAGCCGGTGGGGAGCAGTACTTC; CDR3aa: CASRRREAGGEQYF; v_gene: TRBV19; abundance: -; d_gene: -; j_gene: TRBJ2-7
CDR3nt: TGCGCCAGCAGCTTGGATGGCGGGGGCGGAGAGACCCAGTACTTC; CDR3aa: CASSLDGGGGETQYF; v_gene: TRBV5-1; abundance: many; d_gene: -; j_gene: TRBJ2-5
CDR3nt: TGCAGTCCCAGTGTGGGGACAGATACGCAGTATTTT; CDR3aa: CSPSVGTDTQYF; v_gene: TRBV20-1; abundance: many; d_gene: -; j_gene: TRBJ2-3
CDR3nt: TGCAGCGCTAAATGGGACACTGAAGCTTTCTTT; CDR3aa: CSAKWDTEAFF; v_gene: TRBV29-1; abundance: -; d_gene: -; j_gene: TRBJ1-1
CDR3nt: TGTGCCAGCAGCCTAAATAGCGGGGGGGGGACAGATACGCAGTATTTT; CDR3aa: CASSLNSGGGTDTQYF; v_gene: TRBV11-2; abundance: -; d_gene: TRBD2; j_gene: TRBJ2-3
CDR3nt: TGTGCCAGCAGCCCGCTCGGCGCCTCGAGTTCCTACAATGAGCAGTTCTTC; CDR3aa: CASSPLGASSSYNEQFF; v_gene: TRBV7-3; abundance: few; d_gene: -; j_gene: TRBJ2-1
CDR3nt: TGTGCCAGCAGCTCCCCGACTAGGACGGGCAATGAGCAGTTCTTC; CDR3aa: CASSSPTRTGNEQFF; v_gene: TRBV7-8; abundance: many; d_gene: -; j_gene: TRBJ2-1